The 12 T cell receptor beta chains given below trace back to one sample, sequenced in a study of blood T cell repertoires in COVID-19. Sequenced by immunoSEQ multiplex PCR; TCRdb stores in-frame clones only, minus some. The repertoire includes some 230,000 clones, about 80% of them detected once, and 14% to 15% sits in the top ten. Source material: PBMCs or T cells enriched from blood (not recorded which). All receptors come from a man aged 40-49 years who had recovered from COVID-19.

This clone was seen a few times. The gene calls are TRBV6-1 and TRBJ2-2, with 11 positions matching TRBD2. Trimming took 2 bases from V and 6 from J; bases not matched to a gene: 2. Per germline, CDR1 MNHNS and CDR2 SASEGT. The CDR3 runs to 15 residues. DNA for the CDR3: TGTGCCAGCAGTGAACCGGGACTAGCGGCCGGGGAGCTGTTTTTT. It is translated as CASSEPGLAAGELFF.

The V gene is TRBV15, the J gene TRBJ2-7; D is unresolved. The CDR3 has 13 amino acids. The germline V gene encodes CDR1 LNHNV and CDR2 YYDKDF (reference sequence). Trimming left V 4 bases short and J 2 bases short, with 9 bases between. Here the CDR3 reads CATSTRFPYEQYF. DNA for the CDR3: TGTGCCACCAGCACCCGGTTCCCCTACGAGCAGTACTTC.

This clone was seen only once. The rearrangement uses TRBV6-6 and TRBJ2-7; the D gene is possibly TRBD2 (5 bases). V was clipped by 7 bases and J by 5 bases, with 21 bases between them. This CDR3 contains 15 residues. CDR1 MNHNY and CDR2 SVGAGI come from the germline V gene (reference sequence). CDR3 bases: TGTGCCAGCACCCCCCGGGGTACTCTCTTCCACGAGCAGTACTTC. As protein: CASTPRGTLFHEQYF.

The chain links TRBV10-3 to TRBJ1-2; D may be TRBD1 (5 bases). The length of the CDR3 is 12 residues. Trimming left V 2 bases short and J 8 bases short, with 9 bases between. CDR1 ENHRY and CDR2 SYGVKD come from the germline V gene. The CDR3 loop is CAISEGAPGYTF. The CDR3 nucleotides read TGTGCCATCAGTGAGGGGGCCCCAGGCTACACCTTC.

The gene calls are TRBV3-1 (or the pseudogene TRBV3-2) and TRBJ2-7, with 7 bases identical to TRBD1. Per the germline V gene, CDR1 is LGHDT and CDR2 is YNNKEL (reference sequence). This CDR3 is 14 amino acids long. Losses at the gene ends were 5 bases for V and 6 bases for J; bases not matched to a gene: 10. The DNA for the CDR3 is TGTGCCAGCAGCGGCGAAGAGGGGGCTGGCGAGCAGTACTTC. It encodes CASSGEEGAGEQYF.

V and J are TRBV5-4 and TRBJ2-3, with TRBD2 matching 7 bases. CDR1 is SGHNT, CDR2 YYREEE, per germline (reference sequence). The CDR3 loop spans 15 amino acids. Trimming took 4 bases from V and 1 from J; bases not matched to a gene: 6. The CDR3, as DNA: TGTGCCAGCAGCCCCGGGGGGTTGGGCACAGATACGCAGTATTTT. It codes for CASSPGGLGTDTQYF.

This clone was seen at least ten times. V gene TRBV4-1 combines with J gene TRBJ1-2, with D possibly matching TRBD1 (6 bases). The germline V gene has CDR1 MGHRA and CDR2 YSYEKL. Trimming stripped 0 bases from V and 8 bases from J, with 19 bases between. This CDR3 is built from 16 residues. The CDR3 DNA reads TGCGCCAGCAGCCAAGATTCGACAGGCCCCCGGCGAGGCTACACCTTC. As protein: CASSQDSTGPRRGYTF.

This chain joins TRBV18 and TRBJ1-2, with no clear D. Trimming left V 1 base short and J 4 bases short, with 16 bases between. CDR3 length equals 16 residues. Germline loops: CDR1 KGHSH, CDR2 LQKENI. The CDR3 nucleotides read TGTGCCAGCTCACCACTAAACAACGATCCGATCTATGGCTACACCTTC. It translates to CASSPLNNDPIYGYTF.

This clone has only one observation. The chain employs TRBV10-2 and TRBJ1-2, with 7 positions matching TRBD1. The CDR3 has 11 amino acids. Per the germline V gene, CDR1 is WSHSY and CDR2 is SAAADI. V lost 6 bases, J lost 5 bases, and 0 bases stayed unmatched. The CDR3 sequence is CASRTGYGYTF. CDR3 in DNA: TGCGCCAGCAGGACAGGGTATGGCTACACCTTC.

The J gene is TRBJ2-7, the V gene TRBV7-8, with D hard to call. CDR3 length: 14 residues. Germline CDR1 is SGHVS and CDR2 is FQNEAQ. V dropped 7 bases and J dropped 1 base, with 14 bases sitting between them. The CDR3, as DNA: TGTGCCAGCACCAAAGTAGGCGGTTCCTACGAGCAGTACTTC. Its protein product is CASTKVGGSYEQYF.

The chain recombines TRBV15 with TRBJ2-1, with 10 bases aligning to TRBD2. This CDR3 is built from 14 residues. V shed 9 bases and J 4 bases; nucleotides not matched to a gene: 6. Germline V gives CDR1 LNHNV, CDR2 YYDKDF (reference sequence). Here the CDR3 reads CATTTSGFYNEQFF. Here the CDR3 DNA reads TGTGCCACAACGACTAGCGGGTTTTACAATGAGCAGTTCTTC. The full variable domain, rest sourced from reference TRBV15 and TRBJ2-1, is DAMVIQNPRYQVTQFGKPVTLSCSQTLNHNVMYWYQQKSSQAPKLLFHYYDKDFNNEADTPDNFQSRRPNTSFCFLDIRSPGLGDTAMYLCATTTSGFYNEQFFGPGTRLTVL.

The J gene is TRBJ2-2, the V gene TRBV10-3; no definite D call. There are 14 residues in the CDR3. Germline V gene data show CDR1 as ENHRY and CDR2 as SYGVKD. V lost 0 bases and J lost 6, with 8 bases in between. This CDR3 is CAISESLGPGELFF. CDR3 coding DNA: TGTGCCATCAGTGAGTCGCTAGGTCCCGGGGAGCTGTTTTTT.